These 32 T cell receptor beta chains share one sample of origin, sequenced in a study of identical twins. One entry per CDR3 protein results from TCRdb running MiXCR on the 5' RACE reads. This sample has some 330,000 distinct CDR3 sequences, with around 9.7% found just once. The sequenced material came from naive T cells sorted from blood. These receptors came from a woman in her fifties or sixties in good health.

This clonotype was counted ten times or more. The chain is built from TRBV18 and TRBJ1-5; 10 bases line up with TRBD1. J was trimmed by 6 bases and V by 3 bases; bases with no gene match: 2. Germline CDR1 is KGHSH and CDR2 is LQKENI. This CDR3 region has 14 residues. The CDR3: CASSPGTGVQPQHF. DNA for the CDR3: TGTGCCAGCTCACCCGGGACAGGGGTTCAGCCCCAGCATTTT. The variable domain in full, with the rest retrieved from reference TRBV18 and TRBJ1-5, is NAGVMQNPRHLVRRRGQEARLRCSPMKGHSHVYWYRQLPEEGLKFMVYLQKENIIDESGMPKERFSAEFPKEGPSILRIQQVVRGDSAAYFCASSPGTGVQPQHFGDGTRLSIL.

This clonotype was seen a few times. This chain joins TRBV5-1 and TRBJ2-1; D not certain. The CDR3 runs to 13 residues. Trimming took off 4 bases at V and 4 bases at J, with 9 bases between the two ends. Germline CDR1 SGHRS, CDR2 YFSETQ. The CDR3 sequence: CASSPKSYNEQFF. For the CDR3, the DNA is TGCGCCAGCAGCCCAAAGAGTTACAATGAGCAGTTCTTC.

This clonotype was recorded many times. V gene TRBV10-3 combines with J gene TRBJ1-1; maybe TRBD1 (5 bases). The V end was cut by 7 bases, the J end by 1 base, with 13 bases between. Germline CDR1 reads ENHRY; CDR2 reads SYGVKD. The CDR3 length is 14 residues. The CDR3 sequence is CAINQGRTNTEAFF. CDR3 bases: TGTGCCATCAACCAGGGAAGGACGAACACTGAAGCTTTCTTT.

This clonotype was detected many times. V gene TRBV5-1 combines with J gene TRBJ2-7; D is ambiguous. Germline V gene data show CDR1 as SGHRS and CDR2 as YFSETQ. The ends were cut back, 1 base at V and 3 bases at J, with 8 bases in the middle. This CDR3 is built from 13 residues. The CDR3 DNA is TGCGCCAGCAGCTTGTTCCCTGACTACGAGCAGTACTTC. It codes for CASSLFPDYEQYF.

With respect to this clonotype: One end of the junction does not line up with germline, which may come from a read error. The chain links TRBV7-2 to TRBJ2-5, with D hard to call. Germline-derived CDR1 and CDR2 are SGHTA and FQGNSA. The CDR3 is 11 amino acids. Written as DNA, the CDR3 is TGTGCCGGCAGCACATGGGAGACCCAGTACTTC. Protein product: CAGSTWETQYF.

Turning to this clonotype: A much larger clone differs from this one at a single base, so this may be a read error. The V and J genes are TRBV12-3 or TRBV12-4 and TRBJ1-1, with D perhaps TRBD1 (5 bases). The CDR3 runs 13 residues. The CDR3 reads CASRYDPGTDAFF. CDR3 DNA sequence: TGTGCCAGCAGATACGATCCTGGGACTGATGCTTTCTTT.

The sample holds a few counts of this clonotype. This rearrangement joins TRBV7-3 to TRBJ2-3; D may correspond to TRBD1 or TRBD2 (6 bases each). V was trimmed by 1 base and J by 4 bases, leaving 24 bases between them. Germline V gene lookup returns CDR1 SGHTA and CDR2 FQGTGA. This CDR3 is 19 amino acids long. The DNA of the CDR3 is TGTGCCAGCAGCTTAATCGGGGGCGGGTCCTCGTCGGGGCCAGATACGCAGTATTTT. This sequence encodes CASSLIGGGSSSGPDTQYF.

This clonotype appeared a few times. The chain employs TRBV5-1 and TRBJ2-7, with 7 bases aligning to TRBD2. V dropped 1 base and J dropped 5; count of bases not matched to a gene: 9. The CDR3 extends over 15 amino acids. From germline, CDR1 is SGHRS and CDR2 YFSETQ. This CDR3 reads CASSLTMGGPHEQYF. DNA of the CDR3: TGCGCCAGCAGCTTGACAATGGGAGGGCCCCACGAGCAGTACTTC. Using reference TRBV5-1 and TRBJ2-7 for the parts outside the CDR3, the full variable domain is KAGVTQTPRYLIKTRGQQVTLSCSPISGHRSVSWYQQTPGQGLQFLFEYFSETQRNKGNFPGRFSGRQFSNSRSEMNVSTLELGDSALYLCASSLTMGGPHEQYFGPGTRLTVT.

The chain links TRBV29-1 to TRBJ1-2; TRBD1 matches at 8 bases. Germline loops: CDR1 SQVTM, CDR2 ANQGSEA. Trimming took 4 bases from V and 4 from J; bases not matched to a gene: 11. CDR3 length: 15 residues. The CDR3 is CSVAPTGESSYGYTF. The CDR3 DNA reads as TGCAGCGTTGCTCCGACAGGGGAGTCGAGCTATGGCTACACCTTC.

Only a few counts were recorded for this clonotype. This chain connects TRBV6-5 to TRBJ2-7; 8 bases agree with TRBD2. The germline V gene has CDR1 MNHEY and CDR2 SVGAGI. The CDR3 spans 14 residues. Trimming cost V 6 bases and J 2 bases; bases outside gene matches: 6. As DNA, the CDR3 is TGTGCCAGCAGCCCAACTAGCGGCACCTACGAGCAGTACTTC. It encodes CASSPTSGTYEQYF.

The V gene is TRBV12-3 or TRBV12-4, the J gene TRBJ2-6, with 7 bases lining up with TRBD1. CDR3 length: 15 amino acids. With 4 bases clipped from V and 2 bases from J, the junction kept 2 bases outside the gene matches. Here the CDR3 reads CASSWQGAGANVLTF. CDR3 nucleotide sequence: TGTGCCAGCAGTTGGCAGGGGGCTGGGGCCAACGTCCTGACTTTC.

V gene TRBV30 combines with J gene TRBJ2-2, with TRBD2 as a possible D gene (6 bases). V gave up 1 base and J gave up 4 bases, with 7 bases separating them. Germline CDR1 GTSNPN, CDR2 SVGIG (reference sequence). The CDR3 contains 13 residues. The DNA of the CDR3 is TGTGCCTGGAGTGGACTAGTCACCGGGGAGCTGTTTTTT. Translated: CAWSGLVTGELFF.

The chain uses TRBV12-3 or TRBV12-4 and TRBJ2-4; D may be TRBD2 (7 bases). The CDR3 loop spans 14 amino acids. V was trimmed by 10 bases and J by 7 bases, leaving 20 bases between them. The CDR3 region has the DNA TGTGCCACCCAAGGGGGGGAGGAGGGTAACATTCAGTACTTC. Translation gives CATQGGEEGNIQYF.

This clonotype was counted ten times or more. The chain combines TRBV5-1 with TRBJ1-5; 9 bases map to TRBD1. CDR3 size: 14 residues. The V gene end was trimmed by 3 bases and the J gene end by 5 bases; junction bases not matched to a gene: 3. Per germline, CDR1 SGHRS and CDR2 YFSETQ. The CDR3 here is CASSWTGADQPQHF. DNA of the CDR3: TGCGCCAGCAGCTGGACAGGGGCGGATCAGCCCCAGCATTTT.

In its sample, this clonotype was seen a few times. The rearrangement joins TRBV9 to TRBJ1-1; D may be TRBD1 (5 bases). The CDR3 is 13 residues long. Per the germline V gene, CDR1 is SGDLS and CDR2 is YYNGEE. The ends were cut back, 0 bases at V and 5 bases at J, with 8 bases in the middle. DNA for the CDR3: TGTGCCAGCAGCGTAGTGTGGGGGACTGAAGCTTTCTTT. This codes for CASSVVWGTEAFF.

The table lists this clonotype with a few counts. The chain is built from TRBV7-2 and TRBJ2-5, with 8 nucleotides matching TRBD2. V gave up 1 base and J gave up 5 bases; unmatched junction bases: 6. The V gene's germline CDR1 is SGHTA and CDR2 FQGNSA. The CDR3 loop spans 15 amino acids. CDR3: CASSLVLAGRETQYF. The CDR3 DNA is TGTGCCAGCAGCTTAGTCCTAGCGGGCCGGGAGACCCAGTACTTC.

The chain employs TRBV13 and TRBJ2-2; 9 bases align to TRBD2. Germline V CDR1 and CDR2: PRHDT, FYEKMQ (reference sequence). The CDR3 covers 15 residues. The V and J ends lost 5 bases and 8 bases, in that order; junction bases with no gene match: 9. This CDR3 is CASSTSGPGSGELFF. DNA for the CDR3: TGTGCCAGCAGCACTAGCGGGCCGGGATCAGGGGAGCTGTTTTTT.

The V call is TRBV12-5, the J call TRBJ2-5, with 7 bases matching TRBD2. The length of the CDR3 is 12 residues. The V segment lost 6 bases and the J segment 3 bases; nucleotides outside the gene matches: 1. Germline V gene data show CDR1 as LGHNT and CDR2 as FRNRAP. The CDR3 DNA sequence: TGTGCTAGTGGGGGGAGGGAAGAGACCCAGTACTTC. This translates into CASGGREETQYF.

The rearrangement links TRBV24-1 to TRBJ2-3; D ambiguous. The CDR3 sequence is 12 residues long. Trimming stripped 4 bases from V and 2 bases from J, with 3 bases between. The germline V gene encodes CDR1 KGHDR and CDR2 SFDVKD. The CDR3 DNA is TGTGCCACCAGTGACTACACAGATACGCAGTATTTT. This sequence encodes CATSDYTDTQYF.

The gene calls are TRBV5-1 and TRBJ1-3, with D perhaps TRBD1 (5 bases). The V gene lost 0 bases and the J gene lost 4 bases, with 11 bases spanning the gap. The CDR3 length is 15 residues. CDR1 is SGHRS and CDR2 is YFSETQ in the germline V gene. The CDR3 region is CASSLEPGRGNTIYF. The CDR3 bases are TGCGCCAGCAGCTTGGAACCGGGGCGAGGAAACACCATATATTTT.

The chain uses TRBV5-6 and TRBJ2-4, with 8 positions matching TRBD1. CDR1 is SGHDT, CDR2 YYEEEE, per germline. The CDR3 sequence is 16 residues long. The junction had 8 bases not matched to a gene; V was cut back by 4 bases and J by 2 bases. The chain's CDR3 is CASSLGQGGPKNIQYF. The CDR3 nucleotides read TGTGCCAGCAGCCTAGGACAGGGAGGTCCCAAAAACATTCAGTACTTC.

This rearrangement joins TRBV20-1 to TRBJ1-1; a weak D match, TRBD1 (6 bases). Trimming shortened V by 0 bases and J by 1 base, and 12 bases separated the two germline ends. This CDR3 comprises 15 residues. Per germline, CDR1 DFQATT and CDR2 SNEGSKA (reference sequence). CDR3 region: CSARDGGRKNTEAFF. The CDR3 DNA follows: TGCAGTGCTAGAGATGGGGGGCGGAAGAACACTGAAGCTTTCTTT.

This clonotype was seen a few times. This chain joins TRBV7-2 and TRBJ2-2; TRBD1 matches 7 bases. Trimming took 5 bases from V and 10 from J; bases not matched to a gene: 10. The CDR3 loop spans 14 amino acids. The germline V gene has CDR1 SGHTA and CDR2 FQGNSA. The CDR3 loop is CASSPRTGREELFF. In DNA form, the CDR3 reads TGTGCCAGCAGCCCCCGGACAGGAAGGGAGGAGCTGTTTTTT.

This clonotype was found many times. CDR3: CSAPDGRARYEQFF. DNA of the CDR3: TGCAGTGCCCCGGACGGGAGGGCCCGCTATGAGCAGTTCTTC. This rearrangement joins TRBV20-1 to TRBJ2-1, with TRBD2 identical over 8 bases. CDR3 length equals 14 residues. J was trimmed by 8 bases and V by 6 bases; bases with no gene match: 12. From germline, CDR1 is DFQATT and CDR2 SNEGSKA (reference sequence).

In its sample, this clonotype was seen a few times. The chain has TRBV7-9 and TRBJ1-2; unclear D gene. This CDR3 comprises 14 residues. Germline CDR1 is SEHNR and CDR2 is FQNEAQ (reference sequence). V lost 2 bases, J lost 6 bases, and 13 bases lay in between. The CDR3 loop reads CASSLLGLEDGYTF. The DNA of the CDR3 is TGTGCCAGCAGCTTATTAGGACTGGAGGATGGCTACACCTTC.

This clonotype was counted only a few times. CDR3 amino acids: CATSRDRGQGTTQYF. The CDR3 DNA is TGTGCCACCAGCAGAGATAGGGGACAGGGCACTACGCAGTATTTT. The chain combines TRBV15 with TRBJ2-3; 9 bases agree with TRBD1. Germline V lookup: CDR1 LNHNV, CDR2 YYDKDF (reference sequence). This CDR3 region has 15 residues. The V segment lost 0 bases and the J segment 8 bases; nucleotides outside the gene matches: 6. Complete variable domain (other parts from reference TRBV15 and TRBJ2-3): DAMVIQNPRYQVTQFGKPVTLSCSQTLNHNVMYWYQQKSSQAPKLLFHYYDKDFNNEADTPDNFQSRRPNTSFCFLDIRSPGLGDTAMYLCATSRDRGQGTTQYFGPGTRLTVL.

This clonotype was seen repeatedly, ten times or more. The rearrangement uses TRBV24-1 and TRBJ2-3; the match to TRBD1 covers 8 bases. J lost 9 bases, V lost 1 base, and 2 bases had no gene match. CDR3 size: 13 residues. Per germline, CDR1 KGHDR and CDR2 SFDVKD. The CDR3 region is CATSDLGQGTQYF. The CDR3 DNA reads TGTGCCACCAGTGATTTAGGACAGGGAACGCAGTATTTT.

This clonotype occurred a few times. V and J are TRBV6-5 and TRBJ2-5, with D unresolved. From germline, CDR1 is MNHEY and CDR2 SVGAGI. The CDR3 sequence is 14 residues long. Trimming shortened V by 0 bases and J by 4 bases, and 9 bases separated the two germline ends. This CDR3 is CASSYSSPGETQYF. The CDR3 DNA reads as TGTGCCAGCAGTTACTCGTCCCCGGGAGAGACCCAGTACTTC.

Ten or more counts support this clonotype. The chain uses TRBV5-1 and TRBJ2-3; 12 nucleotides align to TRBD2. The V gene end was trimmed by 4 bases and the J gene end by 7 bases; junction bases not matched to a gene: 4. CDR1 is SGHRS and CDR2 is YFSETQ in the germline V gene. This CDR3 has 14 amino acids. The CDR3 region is CASSPGLAGYTQYF. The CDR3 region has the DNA TGCGCCAGCAGCCCAGGACTAGCGGGGTATACGCAGTATTTT.

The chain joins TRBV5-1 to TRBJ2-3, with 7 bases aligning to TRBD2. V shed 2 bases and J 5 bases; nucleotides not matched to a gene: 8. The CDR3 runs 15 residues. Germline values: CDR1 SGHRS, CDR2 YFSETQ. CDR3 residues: CASSFRGSGGDTQYF. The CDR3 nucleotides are TGCGCCAGCAGCTTTCGCGGGAGTGGTGGAGATACGCAGTATTTT.

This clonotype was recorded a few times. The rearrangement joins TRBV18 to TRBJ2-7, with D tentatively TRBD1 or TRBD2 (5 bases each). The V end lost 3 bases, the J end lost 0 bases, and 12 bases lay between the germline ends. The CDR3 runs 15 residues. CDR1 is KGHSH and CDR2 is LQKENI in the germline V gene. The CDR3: CASSPRDGNSYEQYV. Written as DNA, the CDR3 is TGTGCCAGCTCACCCCGGGACGGAAACTCCTACGAGCAGTACGTC.

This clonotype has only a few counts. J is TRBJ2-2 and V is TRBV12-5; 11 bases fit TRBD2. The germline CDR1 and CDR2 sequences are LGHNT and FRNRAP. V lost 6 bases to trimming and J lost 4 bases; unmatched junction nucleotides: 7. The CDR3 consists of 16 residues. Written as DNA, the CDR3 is TGTGCTAGTGGCCCTAAACTAGCGGGAGTCACCGGGGAGCTGTTTTTT. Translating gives CASGPKLAGVTGELFF.